These T cell receptor beta chains were read from a single sample in a study of shared clonotypes between healthy human individuals. Repertoires were generated with immunoSEQ multiplex PCR, while TCRdb's copy carries only in-frame clones and drops some. The data contain some 360,000 clones, around 70% of them seen just once; the ten biggest clones take up roughly a tenth. Material for sequencing was memory CD4+ T cells sorted from blood. The receptor source for this set is a man aged 30-40 years in good health. CDR3s include the opening cysteine and the closing phenylalanine or tryptophan. D genes are given only for firm matches. Clone size is given for some rows only: seen once, a few or many times, or a class if the clone is expanded.

j_call,d_call,v_call,clone_size,cdr3_aa,cdr3_nt
TRBJ1-1,-,TRBV4-3,-,CASSQDFGDGTEAFF,TGCGCCAGCAGCCAAGATTTTGGGGATGGCACTGAAGCTTTCTTT
TRBJ2-4,-,TRBV18,-,CASSPQQNIQYF,TGTGCCAGCTCACCACAACAAAACATTCAGTACTTC
TRBJ2-3,-,TRBV6-4,-,CASSGTFLDTQYF,TGTGCCAGCAGTGGGACCTTCCTAGATACGCAGTATTTT
TRBJ1-2,TRBD1,TRBV29-1,-,CSARDSGYGYTF,TGCAGCGCCAGGGACAGCGGCTATGGCTACACCTTC
TRBJ1-1,-,TRBV5-1,-,CASSLGATEAFF,TGCGCCAGCAGCTTGGGGGCCACTGAAGCTTTCTTT
TRBJ2-5,TRBD1,TRBV4-3,-,CASSPRQGENYQETQYF,TGCGCCAGCAGCCCGCGACAGGGAGAAAATTACCAAGAGACCCAGTACTTC
TRBJ1-1,-,TRBV19,-,CASHSLMNTEAFF,TGTGCCAGTCACAGCTTGATGAACACTGAAGCTTTCTTT
TRBJ1-2,-,TRBV28,many,CASTTGSMGYGYTF,TGTGCCAGCACCACCGGGAGTATGGGCTATGGCTACACCTTC
TRBJ2-5,TRBD2,TRBV2,-,CASRAGLALKETQYF,TGTGCCAGCAGGGCAGGACTAGCGCTCAAAGAGACCCAGTACTTC
TRBJ2-1,TRBD1,TRBV2,once,CASSNRGNEQFF,TGTGCCAGCAGTAACAGGGGCAATGAGCAGTTCTTC
TRBJ2-7,TRBD1,TRBV18,-,CASSPQTGIFSYEQYF,TGTGCCAGCTCACCCCAGACAGGGATTTTCTCCTACGAGCAGTACTTC
TRBJ2-3,-,TRBV28,-,CASSLDWHAGQYF,TGTGCCAGCAGCCTGGACTGGCACGCGGGGCAGTATTTT
TRBJ2-7,-,TRBV5-5,many,CASSLAVDYEQYF,TGTGCCAGCAGCTTGGCGGTAGACTACGAGCAGTACTTC
TRBJ2-5,-,TRBV2,-,CASKFRRTFQETQYF,TGTGCCAGCAAGTTCCGACGGACTTTCCAAGAGACCCAGTACTTC
TRBJ1-2,TRBD1,TRBV27,-,CASSNGDRGNGYTF,TGTGCCAGCAGTAACGGGGACAGGGGTAATGGCTACACCTTC
TRBJ1-2,-,TRBV30,-,CAWTLDPSTYGYTF,TGTGCCTGGACCCTGGACCCTTCTACCTATGGCTACACCTTC
TRBJ2-2,TRBD1,TRBV5-1,-,CASSKGATGELFF,TGCGCCAGCAGCAAGGGGGCTACCGGGGAGCTGTTTTTT
TRBJ2-3,TRBD1,TRBV5-4,-,CASSSQGRWTDTQYF,TGTGCCAGCAGCTCACAGGGGAGATGGACAGATACGCAGTATTTT
TRBJ2-1,-,TRBV29-1,-,CSVPGRDGYNEQFF,TGCAGCGTTCCCGGGCGGGATGGGTACAATGAGCAGTTCTTC
TRBJ2-5,TRBD2,TRBV5-6,-,CASSLGQAGVGETQYF,TGTGCCAGCAGCTTGGGGCAGGCGGGAGTAGGGGAGACCCAGTACTTC
TRBJ2-3,TRBD2,TRBV5-4,-,CASSREGLAGGIGDTQYF,TGTGCCAGCAGTCGGGAAGGCCTAGCGGGAGGAATCGGAGATACGCAGTATTTT